What follows are 31 T cell receptor beta chains derived from one specimen sequenced in a study of blood T cell repertoires in COVID-19. Repertoires were generated with immunoSEQ multiplex PCR, while TCRdb's copy carries only in-frame clones and drops some. The sample records about 290,000 clones, over 80% being singletons. What was sequenced was peripheral blood. The receptors stem from a woman aged 45-59 years with active or convalescent COVID-19.

This sequence joins TRBV10-3 and TRBJ1-5, with D possibly being TRBD1 (5 bases). Germline CDR1 ENHRY, CDR2 SYGVKD. This CDR3 is built from 14 residues. The V end was cut by 0 bases, the J end by 4 bases, with 7 bases between. CDR3 DNA: TGTGCCATCAGTGAGTCTGGGGGGAATCAGCCCCAGCATTTT. Translation: CAISESGGNQPQHF.

The V call is TRBV29-1, the J call TRBJ2-7; D might be TRBD2 (6 bases). V lost 1 base to trimming and J lost 7 bases, with 29 bases between them. The length of the CDR3 is 18 residues. CDR1 and CDR2 from the germline V gene are SQVTM and ANQGSEA. CDR3 DNA sequence: TGCAGCGTTGAAGCCCTAGGTACCGGCGAGCGGGTCGGGCGGGAGCAGTACTTC. Residues: CSVEALGTGERVGREQYF.

The count of this clone is one. CDR3 residues: CAKDDGKGSYNEQFF. The CDR3 DNA sequence: TGTGCGAAGGACGACGGGAAGGGTTCCTACAATGAGCAGTTCTTC. The V call is TRBV19, the J call TRBJ2-1; a weak D match, TRBD2 (5 bases). Germline V gene sequence: CDR1 LNHDA, CDR2 SQIVND (reference sequence). This CDR3 is built from 15 residues.

The chain has TRBV9 and TRBJ2-6, with TRBD1 matching 7 bases. CDR3 length: 20 residues. Germline V gives CDR1 SGDLS, CDR2 YYNGEE. Losses at the gene ends were 0 bases for V and 1 base for J; bases not matched to a gene: 13. For the CDR3, the DNA is TGTGCCAGCAGCGTAGCGGACAGGAACCCAATCCTTTCTGGGGCCAACGTCCTGACTTTC. The encoded protein is CASSVADRNPILSGANVLTF.

This rearrangement joins TRBV7-2 to TRBJ2-1; D possibly corresponds to TRBD2 (5 bases). Germline V gives CDR1 SGHTA, CDR2 FQGNSA. The CDR3 is made up of 13 amino acids. Trimming shortened V by 3 bases and J by 5 bases, and 8 bases separated the two germline ends. The CDR3 loop reads CASSLEAHNEQFF. CDR3 sequence (DNA): TGTGCCAGCAGCTTGGAGGCACACAATGAGCAGTTCTTC.

The chain combines TRBV11-2 with TRBJ2-5, with D hard to call. V lost 0 bases to trimming and J lost 1 base, with 3 bases between them. The CDR3 sequence is 13 residues long. CDR1 and CDR2 (germline): SGHAT, FQNNGV. The CDR3 DNA reads as TGTGCCAGCAGCTTAGATAGCCAAGAGACCCAGTACTTC. Amino acid sequence: CASSLDSQETQYF.

The chain recombines TRBV7-8 with TRBJ2-3; TRBD1 agrees at 7 bases. Germline values: CDR1 SGHVS, CDR2 FQNEAQ. This CDR3 spans 14 amino acids. J gave up 8 bases and V 3 bases, and 8 bases lay outside the gene matches. This CDR3 reads CASSLRRGPGTQYF. As DNA, the CDR3 is TGTGCCAGCAGCTTGCGTAGGGGGCCGGGTACGCAGTATTTT.

The chain employs TRBV4-1 and TRBJ2-7; possible D gene TRBD2, 5 bases. The CDR3 is 16 residues long. V was clipped by 3 bases and J by 2 bases, with 17 bases between them. Germline V lookup: CDR1 MGHRA, CDR2 YSYEKL. The CDR3, as DNA: TGCGCCAGCAGCCAGACGAGATTAGCGCCAGCCTACGAGCAGTACTTC. It is translated as CASSQTRLAPAYEQYF.

The V call is TRBV10-3, the J call TRBJ2-1, with 10 bases fitting TRBD2. Germline CDR1 reads ENHRY; CDR2 reads SYGVKD. The CDR3 extends over 15 amino acids. Trimming removed 4 bases from V and 3 bases from J; junction bases left unmatched: 3. Here the CDR3 reads CAISVGTSDYNEQFF. DNA of the CDR3: TGTGCCATCAGTGTTGGGACTAGCGACTACAATGAGCAGTTCTTC.

This chain uses TRBV5-1 with TRBJ1-1; D is perhaps TRBD1 (5 bases). The CDR3 contains 17 residues. V lost 4 bases, J lost 1 base, and 20 bases lay in between. Germline CDR1 and CDR2: SGHRS and YFSETQ. CDR3 bases: TGCGCCAGCAGCCCCACCAGGGAGGGTAGAACGAACACTGAAGCTTTCTTT. This translates into CASSPTREGRTNTEAFF. The whole variable domain, remainder taken from reference TRBV5-1 and TRBJ1-1, is KAGVTQTPRYLIKTRGQQVTLSCSPISGHRSVSWYQQTPGQGLQFLFEYFSETQRNKGNFPGRFSGRQFSNSRSEMNVSTLELGDSALYLCASSPTREGRTNTEAFFGQGTRLTVV.

The chain uses TRBV6-5 and TRBJ1-6; TRBD1 matches 7 bases. CDR1 and CDR2 (germline): MNHEY, SVGAGI. Trimming took 2 bases from V and 7 from J; bases not matched to a gene: 5. CDR3 length: 15 amino acids. CDR3 DNA sequence: TGTGCCAGCAGTTACGGTGGCAGGGGGAATTCACCCCTCCACTTT. As protein: CASSYGGRGNSPLHF.

V is TRBV6-5 and J is TRBJ1-2, with a weak D call TRBD1 (6 bases). Germline V lookup: CDR1 MNHEY, CDR2 SVGAGI. The V end was cut by 4 bases, the J end by 8 bases, with 17 bases between. The CDR3 has 14 residues. CDR3 DNA: TGTGCCAGCAGTTCATCGGGGGGGGCGGGAGGCTACACCTTC. Residues: CASSSSGGAGGYTF.

This sequence joins TRBV18 and TRBJ2-7; no definite D call. The CDR3 loop spans 14 amino acids. V gave up 2 bases and J gave up 3 bases, with 11 bases separating them. CDR1 KGHSH and CDR2 LQKENI come from the germline V gene. In DNA, the CDR3 is TGTGCCAGCTCACCAATTTCTGCAGACTACGAGCAGTACTTC. This translates into CASSPISADYEQYF.

The chain couples TRBV28 to TRBJ1-4; D might be TRBD1 (5 bases). The V gene lost 6 bases and the J gene lost 4 bases, with 15 bases spanning the gap. From germline, CDR1 is MDHEN and CDR2 SYDVKM. The CDR3 is 15 residues long. CDR3 loop: CASSGIRGDNEKLFF. CDR3 nucleotide sequence: TGTGCCAGCAGCGGGATCCGGGGGGATAATGAAAAACTGTTTTTT. The full variable domain, rest sourced from reference TRBV28 and TRBJ1-4, is DVKVTQSSRYLVKRTGEKVFLECVQDMDHENMFWYRQDPGLGLRLIYFSYDVKMKEKGDIPEGYSVSREKKERFSLILESASTNQTSMYLCASSGIRGDNEKLFFGSGTQLSVL.

The CDR3 protein is CASSQDLGREGEETQYF. The CDR3, as DNA: TGTGCCAGCAGCCAAGATCTTGGGCGGGAGGGGGAAGAGACCCAGTACTTC. This rearrangement joins TRBV4-2 to TRBJ2-5, with 9 positions matching TRBD2. Trimming at V came to 0 bases and at J to 3 bases, leaving 8 bases not matched to a gene. The CDR3 has 17 amino acids. Germline loops: CDR1 LGHNA, CDR2 YNFKEQ.

CDR3 protein: CASSLVGGGKTQYF. Here the CDR3 DNA reads TGTGCCAGCAGCTTAGTAGGGGGGGGAAAGACCCAGTACTTC. The chain is built from TRBV7-2 and TRBJ2-5; tentatively, D is TRBD2 (7 bases). Trimming pared 1 base from V and 6 bases from J, leaving 12 bases between. Germline CDR1 SGHTA, CDR2 FQGNSA. The CDR3 has 14 residues. The variable domain in full, with the rest retrieved from reference TRBV7-2 and TRBJ2-5, is GAGVSQSPSNKVTEKGKDVELRCDPISGHTALYWYRQSLGQGLEFLIYFQGNSAPDKSGLPSDRFSAERTGGSVSTLTIQRTQQEDSAVYLCASSLVGGGKTQYFGPGTRLLVL.

CDR3 sequence: CATQGVPNEKLFF. As DNA, the CDR3 is TGTGCCACACAGGGGGTTCCTAATGAAAAACTGTTTTTT. The chain employs TRBV28 and TRBJ1-4; 8 nucleotides agree with TRBD1. The CDR3 is 13 residues long. Germline V gene data show CDR1 as MDHEN and CDR2 as SYDVKM. Losses at the gene ends were 10 bases for V and 3 bases for J; bases not matched to a gene: 4.

The genes are TRBV19 and TRBJ2-7, with D hard to call. The CDR3 has 13 residues. Trimming stripped 1 base from V and 3 bases from J, with 7 bases between. Germline CDR1 and CDR2: LNHDA and SQIVND (reference sequence). CDR3 coding DNA: TGTGCCAGTAGTATAGCCCCAGTCTACGAGCAGTACTTC. It specifies CASSIAPVYEQYF.

The V call is TRBV10-3, the J call TRBJ1-1, with 7 bases fitting TRBD1. J was trimmed by 9 bases and V by 6 bases; bases with no gene match: 7. Germline V gives CDR1 ENHRY, CDR2 SYGVKD. This CDR3 region has 12 residues. CDR3 amino acids: CAISREDRKAFF. The DNA of the CDR3 is TGTGCCATCAGCCGAGAGGACAGGAAAGCTTTCTTT.

The chain couples TRBV15 to TRBJ1-2; possible D gene TRBD1, 5 bases. This CDR3 spans 15 amino acids. CDR1 and CDR2 from the germline V gene are LNHNV and YYDKDF (reference sequence). The V gene lost 0 bases and the J gene lost 6 bases, with 14 bases spanning the gap. CDR3 sequence reads: CATSRDLSRVDGYTF. CDR3 DNA: TGTGCCACCAGCAGAGATCTTTCCAGGGTGGATGGCTACACCTTC.

The V call is TRBV10-2, the J call TRBJ2-6, with D possibly being TRBD2 (7 bases). The CDR3 covers 18 residues. Looked up from germline, CDR1 is WSHSY and CDR2 is SAAADI. V was shortened by 8 bases and J by 1 base, with 21 bases between the two germline ends. The CDR3 reads CASCGVGGQGSGANVLTF. Here the CDR3 DNA reads TGCGCCAGCTGTGGAGTCGGGGGGCAGGGGTCTGGGGCCAACGTCCTGACTTTC.

The rearrangement links TRBV19 to TRBJ2-5; 10 bases line up with TRBD2. The CDR3 loop spans 15 amino acids. Per the germline V gene, CDR1 is LNHDA and CDR2 is SQIVND (reference sequence). Trimming cost V 5 bases and J 4 bases; bases outside gene matches: 7. The CDR3 DNA reads as TGTGCCAGTAGTTCTAGCGGGAGAGGGTTAGAGACCCAGTACTTC. Its protein is CASSSSGRGLETQYF.

A single count supports this clone. The chain is built from TRBV7-9 and TRBJ2-5; TRBD2 agrees at 8 bases. Germline values: CDR1 SEHNR, CDR2 FQNEAQ (reference sequence). This CDR3 comprises 14 residues. V shed 5 bases and J 4 bases; nucleotides not matched to a gene: 6. For the CDR3, the DNA is TGTGCCAGCAGCAGCGGGGGTAAAGGAGAGACCCAGTACTTC. Amino acids: CASSSGGKGETQYF.

The count of this clone is one. The chain employs TRBV4-1 and TRBJ2-1, with TRBD2 matching over 9 bases. After removal of 4 bases from V and 4 bases from J, the junction contained 5 bases not matched to a gene. Germline lookup yields CDR1 MGHRA and CDR2 YSYEKL. The CDR3 spans 15 residues. The DNA of the CDR3 is TGCGCCAGCAGCCGTAGCGGGAGTGGGTACAATGAGCAGTTCTTC. Protein product: CASSRSGSGYNEQFF.

The chain has TRBV5-1 and TRBJ2-7; perhaps TRBD2 as D (6 bases). Trimming left V 0 bases short and J 3 bases short, with 13 bases between. CDR1 and CDR2 from the germline V gene are SGHRS and YFSETQ. The CDR3 has 15 residues. The CDR3 nucleotides are TGCGCCAGCAGCTTGGCGGGACTCCCCCACTACGAGCAGTACTTC. This translates into CASSLAGLPHYEQYF.

V is TRBV30 and J is TRBJ2-6; D is ambiguous. This CDR3 contains 15 residues. The ends were cut back, 2 bases at V and 1 base at J, with 9 bases in the middle. Per germline, CDR1 GTSNPN and CDR2 SVGIG (reference sequence). The CDR3 is CAWSPIFSGANVLTF. The CDR3 DNA is TGTGCCTGGAGTCCAATTTTTTCTGGGGCCAACGTCCTGACTTTC. The full variable domain, completed using reference TRBV30 and TRBJ2-6, is SQTIHQWPATLVQPVGSPLSLECTVEGTSNPNLYWYRQAAGRGLQLLFYSVGIGQISSEVPQNLSASRPQDRQFILSSKKLLLSDSGFYLCAWSPIFSGANVLTFGAGSRLTVL.

This clone has only a few counts. The chain recombines TRBV3-1 (or the pseudogene TRBV3-2) with TRBJ1-6, with 10 bases fitting TRBD1. CDR3 length equals 15 residues. Germline CDR1 is LGHDT and CDR2 is YNNKEL (reference sequence). V lost 4 bases, J lost 10 bases, and 7 bases stayed unmatched. CDR3 in DNA: TGTGCCAGCAGCCCATCGGGACAGGGGTTATCACCCCTCCACTTT. Its protein product is CASSPSGQGLSPLHF.

This sequence joins TRBV7-9 and TRBJ1-2; D is perhaps TRBD1 (6 bases). Germline values: CDR1 SEHNR, CDR2 FQNEAQ (reference sequence). V lost 3 bases, J lost 0 bases, and 11 bases lay in between. The CDR3 spans 15 residues. This CDR3 reads CASSLAQGPNYGYTF. The CDR3 DNA follows: TGTGCCAGCAGCTTGGCACAGGGCCCTAACTATGGCTACACCTTC.

The chain couples TRBV18 to TRBJ2-1; the D gene is possibly TRBD2 (5 bases). V was trimmed by 0 bases and J by 15 bases, leaving 24 bases between them. Germline V gene lookup returns CDR1 KGHSH and CDR2 LQKENI. CDR3 length equals 16 residues. The CDR3 bases are TGTGCCAGCTCACCACCGGTCGTTGCTAGCTCCGGGGTTTCGTTCTTC. This sequence encodes CASSPPVVASSGVSFF.

V is TRBV28 and J is TRBJ1-2, with TRBD1 identical over 7 bases. Germline CDR1 MDHEN, CDR2 SYDVKM. This CDR3 is 14 amino acids long. Trimming took 6 bases from V and 0 from J; bases not matched to a gene: 4. The CDR3 sequence is CASSTGAANYGYTF. In DNA, the CDR3 is TGTGCCAGCAGCACAGGGGCGGCTAACTATGGCTACACCTTC.

The chain joins TRBV10-3 to TRBJ2-3; the D gene is possibly TRBD1 (6 bases). V lost 10 bases to trimming and J lost 2 bases, with 19 bases between them. Germline-derived CDR1 and CDR2 are ENHRY and SYGVKD. This CDR3 spans 15 amino acids. The CDR3 sequence: CATREDSADTDTQYF. CDR3 sequence (DNA): TGTGCCACCCGAGAGGACAGCGCGGACACAGATACGCAGTATTTT.